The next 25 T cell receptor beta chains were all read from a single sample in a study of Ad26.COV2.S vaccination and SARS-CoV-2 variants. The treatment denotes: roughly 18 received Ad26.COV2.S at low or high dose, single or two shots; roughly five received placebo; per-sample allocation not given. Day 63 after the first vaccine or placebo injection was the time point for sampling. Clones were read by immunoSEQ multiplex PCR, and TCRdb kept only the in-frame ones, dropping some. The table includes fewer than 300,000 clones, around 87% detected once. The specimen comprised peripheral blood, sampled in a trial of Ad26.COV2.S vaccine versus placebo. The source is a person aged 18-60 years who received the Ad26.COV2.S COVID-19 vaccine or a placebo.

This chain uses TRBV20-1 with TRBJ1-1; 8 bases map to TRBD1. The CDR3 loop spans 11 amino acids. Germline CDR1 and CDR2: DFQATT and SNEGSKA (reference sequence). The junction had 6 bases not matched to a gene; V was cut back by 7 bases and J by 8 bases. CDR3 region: CSVFRGREAFF. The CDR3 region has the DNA TGCAGTGTGTTCAGGGGGCGCGAAGCTTTCTTT.

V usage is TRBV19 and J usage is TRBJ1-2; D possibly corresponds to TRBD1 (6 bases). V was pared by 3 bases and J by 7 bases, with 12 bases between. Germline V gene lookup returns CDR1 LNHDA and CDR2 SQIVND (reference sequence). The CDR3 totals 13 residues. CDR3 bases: TGTGCCAGTAGTATTAGGGGGGAGCCTGGCTACACCTTC. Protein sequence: CASSIRGEPGYTF.

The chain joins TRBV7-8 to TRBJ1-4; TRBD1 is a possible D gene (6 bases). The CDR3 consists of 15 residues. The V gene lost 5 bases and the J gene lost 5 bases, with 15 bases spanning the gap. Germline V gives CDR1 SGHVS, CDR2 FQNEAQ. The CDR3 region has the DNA TGTGCCAGCAGCCGCAACAGGGCAGGGAATGAAAAACTGTTTTTT. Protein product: CASSRNRAGNEKLFF.

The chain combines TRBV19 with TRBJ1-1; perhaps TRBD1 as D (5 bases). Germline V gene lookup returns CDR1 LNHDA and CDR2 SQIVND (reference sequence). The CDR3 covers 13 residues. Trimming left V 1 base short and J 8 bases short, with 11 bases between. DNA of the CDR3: TGTGCCAGTAGTATAGGACAGCACGCGGAAGCTTTCTTT. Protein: CASSIGQHAEAFF.

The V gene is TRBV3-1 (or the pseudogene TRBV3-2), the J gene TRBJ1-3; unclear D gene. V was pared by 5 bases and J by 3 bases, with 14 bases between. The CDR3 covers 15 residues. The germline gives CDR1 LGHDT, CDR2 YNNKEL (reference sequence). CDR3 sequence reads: CASSTDLNLGNTIYF. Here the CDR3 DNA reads TGTGCCAGCAGCACGGACCTTAACCTTGGAAACACCATATATTTT.

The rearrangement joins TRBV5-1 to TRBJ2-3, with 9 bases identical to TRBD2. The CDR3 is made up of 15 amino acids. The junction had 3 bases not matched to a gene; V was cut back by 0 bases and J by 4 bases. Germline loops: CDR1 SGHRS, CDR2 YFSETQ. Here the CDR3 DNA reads TGCGCCAGCAGCTTGGGGGTAGCGGGAGCAGATACGCAGTATTTT. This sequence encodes CASSLGVAGADTQYF.

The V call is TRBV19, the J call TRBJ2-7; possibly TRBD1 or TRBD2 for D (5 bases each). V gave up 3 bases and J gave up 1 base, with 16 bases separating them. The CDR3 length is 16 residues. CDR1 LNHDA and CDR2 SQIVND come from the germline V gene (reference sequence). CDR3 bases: TGTGCCAGTAGTATGAGAGGGCAGGGCCCTTCCTACGAGCAGTACTTC. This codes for CASSMRGQGPSYEQYF.

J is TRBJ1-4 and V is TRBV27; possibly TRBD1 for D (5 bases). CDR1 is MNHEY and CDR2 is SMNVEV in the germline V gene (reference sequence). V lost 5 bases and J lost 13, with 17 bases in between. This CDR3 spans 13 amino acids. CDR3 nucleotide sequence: TGTGCCAGCAGTCCAATTCAACCGGGACCACTGTTTTTT. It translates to CASSPIQPGPLFF.

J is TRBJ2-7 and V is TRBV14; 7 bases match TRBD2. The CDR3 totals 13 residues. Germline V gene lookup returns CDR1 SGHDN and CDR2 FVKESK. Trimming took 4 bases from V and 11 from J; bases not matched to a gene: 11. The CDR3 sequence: CASSPRSVGGEYF. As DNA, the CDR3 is TGTGCCAGCAGCCCCCGATCGGTGGGAGGGGAGTACTTC.

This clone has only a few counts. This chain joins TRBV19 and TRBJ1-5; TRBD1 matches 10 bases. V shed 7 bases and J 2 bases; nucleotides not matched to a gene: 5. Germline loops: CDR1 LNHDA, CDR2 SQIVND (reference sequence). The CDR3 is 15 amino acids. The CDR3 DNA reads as TGTGCCAGTAAACCAGACAGGGGGCGCAATCAGCCCCAGCATTTT. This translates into CASKPDRGRNQPQHF. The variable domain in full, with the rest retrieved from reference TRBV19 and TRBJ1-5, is DGGITQSPKYLFRKEGQNVTLSCEQNLNHDAMYWYRQDPGQGLRLIYYSQIVNDFQKGDIAEGYSVSREKKESFPLTVTSAQKNPTAFYLCASKPDRGRNQPQHFGDGTRLSIL.

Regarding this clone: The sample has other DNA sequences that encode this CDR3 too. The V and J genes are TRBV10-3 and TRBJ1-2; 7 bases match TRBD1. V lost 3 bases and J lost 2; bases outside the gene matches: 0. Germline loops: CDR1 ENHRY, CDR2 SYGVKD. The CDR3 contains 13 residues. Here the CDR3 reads CAISEQGNYGYTF. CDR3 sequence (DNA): TGTGCCATCAGTGAACAGGGGAACTATGGCTACACCTTC.

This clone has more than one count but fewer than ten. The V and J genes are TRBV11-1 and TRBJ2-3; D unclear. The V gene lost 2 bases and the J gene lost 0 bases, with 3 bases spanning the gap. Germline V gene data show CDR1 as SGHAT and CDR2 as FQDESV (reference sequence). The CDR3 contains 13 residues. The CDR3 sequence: CASSLHSTDTQYF. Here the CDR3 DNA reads TGTGCCAGCAGCTTACACAGCACAGATACGCAGTATTTT. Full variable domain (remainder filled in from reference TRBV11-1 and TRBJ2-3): EAEVAQSPRYKITEKSQAVAFWCDPISGHATLYWYRQILGQGPELLVQFQDESVVDDSQLPKDRFSAERLKGVDSTLKIQPAELGDSAMYLCASSLHSTDTQYFGPGTRLTVL.

CDR3 region: CASSLPGGGQETQYF. CDR3 DNA: TGTGCCAGCAGTTTACCAGGGGGCGGCCAAGAGACCCAGTACTTC. The J gene is TRBJ2-5, the V gene TRBV28; TRBD1 matches 8 bases. The length of the CDR3 is 15 residues. Per the germline V gene, CDR1 is MDHEN and CDR2 is SYDVKM. With V trimmed by 2 bases and J by 1 base, 3 bases remained unmatched.

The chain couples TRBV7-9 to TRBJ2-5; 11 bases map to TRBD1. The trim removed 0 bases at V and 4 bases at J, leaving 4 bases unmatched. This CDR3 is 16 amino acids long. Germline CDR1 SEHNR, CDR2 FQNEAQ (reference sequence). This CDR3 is CASSLAAGTGGETQYF. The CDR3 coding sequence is TGTGCCAGCAGCTTAGCCGCCGGGACAGGGGGAGAGACCCAGTACTTC.

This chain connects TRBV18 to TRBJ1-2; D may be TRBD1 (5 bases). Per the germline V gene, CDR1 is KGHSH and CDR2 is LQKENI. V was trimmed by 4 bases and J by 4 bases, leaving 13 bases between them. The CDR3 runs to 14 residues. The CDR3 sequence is CASSLSQQVYGYTF. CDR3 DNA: TGTGCCAGCTCACTGTCCCAACAGGTCTATGGCTACACCTTC.

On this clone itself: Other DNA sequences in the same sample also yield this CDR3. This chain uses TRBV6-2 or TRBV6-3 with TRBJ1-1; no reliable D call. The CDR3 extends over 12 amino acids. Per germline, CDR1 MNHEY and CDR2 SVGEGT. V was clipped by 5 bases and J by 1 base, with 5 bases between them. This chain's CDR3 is CASSRQNTEAFF. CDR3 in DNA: TGTGCCAGCAGTAGACAGAACACTGAAGCTTTCTTT.

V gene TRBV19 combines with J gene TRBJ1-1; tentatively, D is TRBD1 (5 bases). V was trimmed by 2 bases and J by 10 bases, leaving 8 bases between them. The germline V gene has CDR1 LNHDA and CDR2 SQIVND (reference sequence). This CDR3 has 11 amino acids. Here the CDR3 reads CASSIRDGAFF. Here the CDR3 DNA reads TGTGCCAGTAGTATAAGGGACGGAGCTTTCTTT. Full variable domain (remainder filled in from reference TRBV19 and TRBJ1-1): DGGITQSPKYLFRKEGQNVTLSCEQNLNHDAMYWYRQDPGQGLRLIYYSQIVNDFQKGDIAEGYSVSREKKESFPLTVTSAQKNPTAFYLCASSIRDGAFFGQGTRLTVV.

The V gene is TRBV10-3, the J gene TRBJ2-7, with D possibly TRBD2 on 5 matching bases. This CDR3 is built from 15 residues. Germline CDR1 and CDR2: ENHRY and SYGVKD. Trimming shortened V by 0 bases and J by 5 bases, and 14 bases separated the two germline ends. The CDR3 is CAISESGGPRNEQYF. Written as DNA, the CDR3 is TGTGCCATCAGTGAGTCTGGAGGACCCCGCAACGAGCAGTACTTC.

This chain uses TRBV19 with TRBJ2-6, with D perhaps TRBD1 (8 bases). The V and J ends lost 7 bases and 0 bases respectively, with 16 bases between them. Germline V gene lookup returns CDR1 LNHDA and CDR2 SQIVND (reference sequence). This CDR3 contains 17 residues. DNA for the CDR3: TGTGCCAGTACCCAGACAGGGGACTACTCTGGGGCCAACGTCCTGACTTTC. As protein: CASTQTGDYSGANVLTF.

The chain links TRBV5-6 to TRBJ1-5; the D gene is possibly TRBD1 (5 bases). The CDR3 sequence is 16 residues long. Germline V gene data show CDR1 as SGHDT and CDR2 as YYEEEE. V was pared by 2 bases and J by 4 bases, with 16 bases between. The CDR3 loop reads CASSFGPGTENQPQHF. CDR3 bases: TGTGCCAGCAGCTTTGGGCCCGGGACGGAGAATCAGCCCCAGCATTTT.

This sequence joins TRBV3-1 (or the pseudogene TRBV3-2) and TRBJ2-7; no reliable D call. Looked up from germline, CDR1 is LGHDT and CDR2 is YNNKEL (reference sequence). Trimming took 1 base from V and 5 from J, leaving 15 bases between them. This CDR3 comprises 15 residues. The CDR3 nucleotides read TGTGCCAGCAGCCAAGGTCAGATAACCCTACACGAGCAGTACTTC. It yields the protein CASSQGQITLHEQYF.

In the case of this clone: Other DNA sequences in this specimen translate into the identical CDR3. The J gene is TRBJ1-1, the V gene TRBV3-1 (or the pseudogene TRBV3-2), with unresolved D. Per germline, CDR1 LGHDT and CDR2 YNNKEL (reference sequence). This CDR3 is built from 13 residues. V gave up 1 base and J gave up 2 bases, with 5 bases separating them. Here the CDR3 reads CASSQGGNTEAFF. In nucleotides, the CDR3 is TGTGCCAGCAGCCAAGGGGGAAACACTGAAGCTTTCTTT.

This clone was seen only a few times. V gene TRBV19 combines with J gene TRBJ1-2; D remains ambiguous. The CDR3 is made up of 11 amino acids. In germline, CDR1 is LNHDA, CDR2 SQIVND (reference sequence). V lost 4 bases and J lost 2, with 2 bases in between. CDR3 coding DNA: TGTGCCAGTAGTAAAAACTATGGCTACACCTTC. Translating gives CASSKNYGYTF.

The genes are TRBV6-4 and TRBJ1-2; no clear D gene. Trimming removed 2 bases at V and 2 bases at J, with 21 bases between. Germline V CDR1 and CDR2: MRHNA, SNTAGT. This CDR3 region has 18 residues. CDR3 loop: CASSDRVPAGAPNYGYTF. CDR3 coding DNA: TGTGCCAGCAGTGACCGGGTACCGGCAGGTGCTCCGAACTATGGCTACACCTTC.

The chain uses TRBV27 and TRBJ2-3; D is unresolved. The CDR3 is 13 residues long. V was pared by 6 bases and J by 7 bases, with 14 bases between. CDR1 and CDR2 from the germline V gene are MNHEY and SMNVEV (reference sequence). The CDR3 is CASSRDPTNTQYF. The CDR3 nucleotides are TGTGCCAGCAGCCGCGACCCGACCAATACGCAGTATTTT.